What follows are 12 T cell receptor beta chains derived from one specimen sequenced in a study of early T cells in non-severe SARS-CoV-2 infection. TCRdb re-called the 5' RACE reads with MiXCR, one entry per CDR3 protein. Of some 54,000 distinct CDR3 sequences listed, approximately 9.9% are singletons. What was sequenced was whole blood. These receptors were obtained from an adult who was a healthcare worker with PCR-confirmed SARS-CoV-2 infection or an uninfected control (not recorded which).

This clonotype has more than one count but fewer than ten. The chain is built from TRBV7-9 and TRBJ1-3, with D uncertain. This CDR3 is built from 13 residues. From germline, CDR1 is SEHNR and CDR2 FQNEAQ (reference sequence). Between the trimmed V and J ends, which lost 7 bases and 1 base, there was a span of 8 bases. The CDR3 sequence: CASTWGSGNTIYF. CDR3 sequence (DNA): TGTGCCAGCACCTGGGGATCTGGAAACACCATATATTTT.

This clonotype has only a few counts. The CDR3 is CSARLGGSGEKLFF. CDR3 sequence (DNA): TGCAGTGCTAGACTGGGGGGATCGGGAGAAAAACTGTTTTTT. The chain recombines TRBV20-1 with TRBJ1-4, with a tentative D call TRBD1 (5 bases). The germline V gene has CDR1 DFQATT and CDR2 SNEGSKA (reference sequence). This CDR3 contains 14 residues. V was cut by 2 bases and J by 8 bases, with 15 bases left in between.

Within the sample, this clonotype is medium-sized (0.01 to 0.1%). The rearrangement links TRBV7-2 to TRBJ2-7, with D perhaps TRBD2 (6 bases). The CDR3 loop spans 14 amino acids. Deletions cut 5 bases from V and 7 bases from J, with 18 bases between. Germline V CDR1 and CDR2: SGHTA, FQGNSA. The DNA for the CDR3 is TGTGCCAGCAGCCCCCAGGCTAGCGAGGGAGAGCAGTACTTC. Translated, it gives CASSPQASEGEQYF.

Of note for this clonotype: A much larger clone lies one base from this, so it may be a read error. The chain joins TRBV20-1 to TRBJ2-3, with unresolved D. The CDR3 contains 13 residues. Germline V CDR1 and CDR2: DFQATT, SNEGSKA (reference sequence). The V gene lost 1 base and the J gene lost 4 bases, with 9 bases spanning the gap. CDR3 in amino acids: CSARASLPDTQYF. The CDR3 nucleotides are TGCAGTGCTAGAGCCTCCCTCCCAGATACGCAGTATTTT.

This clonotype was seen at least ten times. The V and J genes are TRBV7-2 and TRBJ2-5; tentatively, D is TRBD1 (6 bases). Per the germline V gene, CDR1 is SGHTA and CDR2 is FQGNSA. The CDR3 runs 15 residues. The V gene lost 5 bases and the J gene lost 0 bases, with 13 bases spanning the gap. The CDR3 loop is CASSLLRGYQETQYF. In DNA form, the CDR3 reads TGTGCCAGCAGCCTACTAAGGGGGTACCAAGAGACCCAGTACTTC.

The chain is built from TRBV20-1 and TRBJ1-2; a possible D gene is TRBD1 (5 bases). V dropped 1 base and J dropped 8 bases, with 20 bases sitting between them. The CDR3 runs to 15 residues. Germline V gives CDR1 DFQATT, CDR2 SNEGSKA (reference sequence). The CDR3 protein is CSARVLPRASGGYTF. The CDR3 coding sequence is TGCAGTGCTAGAGTCCTACCCAGGGCATCAGGGGGCTACACCTTC.

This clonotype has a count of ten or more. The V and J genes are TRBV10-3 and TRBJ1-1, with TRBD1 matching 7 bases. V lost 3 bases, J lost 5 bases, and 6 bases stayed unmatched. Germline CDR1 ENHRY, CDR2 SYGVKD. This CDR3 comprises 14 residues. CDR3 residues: CAISDQGGNTEAFF. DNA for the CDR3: TGTGCCATCAGTGATCAGGGGGGGAATACTGAAGCTTTCTTT.

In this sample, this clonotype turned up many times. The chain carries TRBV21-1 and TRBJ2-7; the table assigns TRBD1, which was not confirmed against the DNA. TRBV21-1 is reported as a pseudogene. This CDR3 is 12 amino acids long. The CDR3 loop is CASSTGTYEQYF. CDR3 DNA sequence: TGTGCCAGCAGCACCGGGACCTACGAGCAGTACTTC.

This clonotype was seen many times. This chain's CDR3 is CASSPVPWGVRLANTEAFF. CDR3 DNA sequence: TGTGCCAGCTCACCCGTCCCTTGGGGGGTCCGTCTAGCGAACACTGAAGCTTTCTTT. The rearrangement links TRBV18 to TRBJ1-1; a possible D gene is TRBD1 (5 bases). The germline V and J ends were trimmed by 3 bases and 1 base, with 24 bases remaining between them. This CDR3 has 19 amino acids. Germline V gene lookup returns CDR1 KGHSH and CDR2 LQKENI.

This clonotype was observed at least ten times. The DNA for the CDR3 is TGTGCCAGCAGTTCAGCCGGAGGGGAGACCCAGTACTTC. This encodes CASSSAGGETQYF. The V call is TRBV12-3 or TRBV12-4, the J call TRBJ2-5; D perhaps matches TRBD2 (6 bases). V shed 4 bases and J shed 5 bases, with 11 bases lying between them. The length of the CDR3 is 13 residues.

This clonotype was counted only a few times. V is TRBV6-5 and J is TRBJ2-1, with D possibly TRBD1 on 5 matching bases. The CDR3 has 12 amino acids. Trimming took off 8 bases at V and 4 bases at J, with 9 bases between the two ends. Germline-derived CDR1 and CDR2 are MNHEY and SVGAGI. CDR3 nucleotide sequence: TGTGCCAGCGCTAAGGGGTACAATGAGCAGTTCTTC. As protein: CASAKGYNEQFF.

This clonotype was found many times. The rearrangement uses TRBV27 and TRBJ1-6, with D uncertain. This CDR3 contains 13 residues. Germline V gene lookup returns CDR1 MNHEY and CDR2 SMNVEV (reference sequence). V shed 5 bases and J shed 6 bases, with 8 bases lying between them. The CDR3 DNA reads TGTGCCAGCAGTGTTGAATTTAATTCACCCCTCCACTTT. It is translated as CASSVEFNSPLHF.